A single sample is the source of the 26 T cell receptor beta chains below, sequenced in a study of shared clonotypes between healthy human individuals. The protocol was immunoSEQ multiplex PCR, while the TCRdb copy is restricted to in-frame clones and leaves out a portion. The table lists about 2.1 million clones, about 93% of them singletons, with more than 1.5% in the top ten. Naive CD8 cells, CD45RO-negative and positively selected for CCR7, excluded terminally differentiated effector memory CD45RA+ cells. The sample was naive CD8+ T cells from PBMCs. The receptors derive from a man aged 18-30 years in good health. Some clones in this sample may be carry-over from other donors' samples.

The CDR3 coding sequence is TGTGCCAGCAGCTTAAGTTTGGGGCGGAAAGGACCGACCTACAATGAGCAGTTCTTC. Translating it yields CASSLSLGRKGPTYNEQFF. The V and J genes are TRBV11-2 and TRBJ2-1; the D gene is possibly TRBD1 (5 bases). There are 19 residues in the CDR3. Germline V gives CDR1 SGHAT, CDR2 FQNNGV. Trimming removed 2 bases at V and 2 bases at J, with 22 bases between.

The chain combines TRBV18 with TRBJ2-7; 11 nucleotides line up with TRBD2. With V trimmed by 4 bases and J by 3 bases, 8 bases remained unmatched. The CDR3 spans 16 residues. Germline CDR1 reads KGHSH; CDR2 reads LQKENI. The CDR3 sequence is CASSRELAGDYYEQYF. CDR3 coding DNA: TGTGCCAGCTCACGGGAACTAGCGGGAGACTACTACGAGCAGTACTTC.

The chain links TRBV10-3 to TRBJ2-7; 11 nucleotides match TRBD1. The germline CDR1 and CDR2 sequences are ENHRY and SYGVKD. The CDR3 is 15 amino acids. The trim removed 6 bases at V and 2 bases at J, leaving 6 bases unmatched. The CDR3 DNA sequence: TGTGCCATCAGATCGGACAGGGGGCTTCCCTACGAGCAGTACTTC. Translating gives CAIRSDRGLPYEQYF.

The chain recombines TRBV28 with TRBJ1-3; D gene unclear. Trimming stripped 7 bases from V and 1 base from J, with 17 bases between. CDR1 MDHEN and CDR2 SYDVKM come from the germline V gene. The CDR3 has 16 residues. CDR3 DNA sequence: TGTGCCAGCACCGGTTGGGCAGAGAAATCTGGAAACACCATATATTTT. It is translated as CASTGWAEKSGNTIYF.

The CDR3 DNA sequence: TGTGCCAGCAGCAACACCAGAGGCAGGGTAGGCACAGATACGCAGTATTTT. Translation: CASSNTRGRVGTDTQYF. The chain is built from TRBV28 and TRBJ2-3; TRBD1 is a possible D gene (5 bases). The V end was cut by 6 bases, the J end by 1 base, with 20 bases between. CDR3 length equals 17 residues. Germline-derived CDR1 and CDR2 are MDHEN and SYDVKM. Full variable domain (outside the CDR3, taken from reference TRBV28 and TRBJ2-3): DVKVTQSSRYLVKRTGEKVFLECVQDMDHENMFWYRQDPGLGLRLIYFSYDVKMKEKGDIPEGYSVSREKKERFSLILESASTNQTSMYLCASSNTRGRVGTDTQYFGPGTRLTVL.

This clone was seen only once. The chain uses TRBV28 and TRBJ2-1, with D uncertain. This CDR3 spans 16 amino acids. The V end lost 4 bases, the J end lost 5 bases, and 18 bases lay between the germline ends. Germline-derived CDR1 and CDR2 are MDHEN and SYDVKM. The CDR3 nucleotides are TGTGCCAGCAGTTCCAGAAACAGATATACAAACAATGAGCAGTTCTTC. Protein: CASSSRNRYTNNEQFF.

V usage is TRBV5-4 and J usage is TRBJ2-3, with 11 bases aligning to TRBD2. The V segment lost 0 bases and the J segment 1 base; nucleotides outside the gene matches: 4. The CDR3 sequence is 17 residues long. The germline V gene encodes CDR1 SGHNT and CDR2 YYREEE (reference sequence). The CDR3 nucleotides read TGTGCCAGCAGCTTGGGGCTAGCGGGAGGAGGCACAGATACGCAGTATTTT. Amino acid sequence: CASSLGLAGGGTDTQYF.

To note about this clone: The identical CDR3 is also encoded by other nucleotide sequences in the sample. The J gene is TRBJ2-7, the V gene TRBV28, with 10 nucleotides matching TRBD1. Germline V CDR1 and CDR2: MDHEN, SYDVKM. CDR3 length equals 15 residues. V shed 4 bases, J shed 2 bases, and the junction held 5 bases outside the gene matches. CDR3 nucleotides: TGTGCCAGCAGTTCTCCCGGGACAGGGGCCTACGAGCAGTACTTC. Residues: CASSSPGTGAYEQYF. The whole variable domain, filled in from reference TRBV28 and TRBJ2-7, reads DVKVTQSSRYLVKRTGEKVFLECVQDMDHENMFWYRQDPGLGLRLIYFSYDVKMKEKGDIPEGYSVSREKKERFSLILESASTNQTSMYLCASSSPGTGAYEQYFGPGTRLTVT.

The chain carries TRBV7-9 and TRBJ1-4; TRBD1 agrees at 7 bases. Germline assignment: CDR1 SEHNR and CDR2 FQNEAQ (reference sequence). The CDR3 loop spans 17 amino acids. V lost 5 bases, J lost 4 bases, and 13 bases stayed unmatched. The CDR3 DNA is TGTGCCAGCAGCCCCCCCCGGGGCGGGACAGATAATGAAAAACTGTTTTTT. It specifies CASSPPRGGTDNEKLFF. Using reference TRBV7-9 and TRBJ1-4 for the parts outside the CDR3, the full variable domain is DTGVSQNPRHKITKRGQNVTFRCDPISEHNRLYWYRQTLGQGPEFLTYFQNEAQLEKSRLLSDRFSAERPKGSFSTLEIQRTEQGDSAMYLCASSPPRGGTDNEKLFFGSGTQLSVL.

This chain connects TRBV27 to TRBJ1-2; maybe TRBD1 (6 bases). The germline V and J ends were trimmed by 8 bases and 8 bases, with 21 bases remaining between them. The CDR3 contains 14 residues. Germline CDR1 reads MNHEY; CDR2 reads SMNVEV (reference sequence). The CDR3 loop is CASGIGGGGQGYTF. As DNA, the CDR3 is TGTGCCAGCGGTATTGGGGGGGGCGGTCAGGGCTACACCTTC.

The table lists this clone with a count of one. Within the sample, other DNA sequences also encode this same CDR3. The chain couples TRBV28 to TRBJ2-7, with D possibly being TRBD1 or TRBD2 (5 bases each). The germline V gene encodes CDR1 MDHEN and CDR2 SYDVKM. Trimming shortened V by 2 bases and J by 3 bases, and 11 bases separated the two germline ends. The CDR3 consists of 14 residues. The CDR3 is CASSLRGRVYEQYF. In DNA form, the CDR3 reads TGTGCCAGCAGTTTACGGGGCAGGGTCTACGAGCAGTACTTC.

This chain joins TRBV27 and TRBJ2-3; possible D gene TRBD2, 6 bases. CDR1 is MNHEY and CDR2 is SMNVEV in the germline V gene (reference sequence). Trimming removed 3 bases from V and 6 bases from J, with 22 bases in between. The CDR3 length is 17 residues. For the CDR3, the DNA is TGTGCCAGCAGTTTTCTCTCCCCCCGGAGGGCCACGGATACGCAGTATTTT. Protein product: CASSFLSPRRATDTQYF.

V usage is TRBV9 and J usage is TRBJ1-1, with D unresolved. Germline V gene lookup returns CDR1 SGDLS and CDR2 YYNGEE. Deletions cut 3 bases from V and 1 base from J, with 7 bases between. The CDR3 totals 13 residues. DNA of the CDR3: TGTGCCAGCAGCGCGATAAGGAACACTGAAGCTTTCTTT. Its translation is CASSAIRNTEAFF.

The V and J genes are TRBV19 and TRBJ1-5; 7 bases map to TRBD1. Per the germline V gene, CDR1 is LNHDA and CDR2 is SQIVND (reference sequence). Trimming removed 3 bases from V and 6 bases from J; junction bases left unmatched: 8. The CDR3 sequence is 15 residues long. CDR3 sequence: CASSILWTGGQPQHF. In DNA, the CDR3 is TGTGCCAGTAGTATCCTCTGGACAGGTGGTCAGCCCCAGCATTTT.

Regarding this clone: At one end the junction does not follow the germline gene, possibly because of a read error. This sample also contains other DNA sequences that code for the same CDR3. This chain joins TRBV30 and TRBJ2-4; D might be TRBD1 (6 bases). Germline V CDR1 and CDR2: GTSNPN, SVGIG (reference sequence). This CDR3 is 16 amino acids long. CDR3 sequence reads: CAWTLGAGVAKNIQYF. Written as DNA, the CDR3 is TGTGCTTGGACTCTGGGGGCAGGGGTAGCCAAAAACATTCAGTACTTC.

The V call is TRBV4-1, the J call TRBJ2-2; D is unresolved. The germline gives CDR1 MGHRA, CDR2 YSYEKL. The length of the CDR3 is 14 residues. V lost 2 bases, J lost 2 bases, and 6 bases lay in between. The CDR3 sequence: CASSQRINTGELFF. CDR3 sequence (DNA): TGCGCCAGCAGCCAAAGGATAAACACCGGGGAGCTGTTTTTT.

V usage is TRBV5-1 and J usage is TRBJ2-3; 7 positions agree with TRBD1. The CDR3 consists of 14 residues. Unmatched junction bases numbered 7, after V lost 4 bases and J lost 5 bases. Germline V gene data show CDR1 as SGHRS and CDR2 as YFSETQ. The CDR3: CASSTYRGEDTQYF. CDR3 DNA: TGCGCCAGCAGCACCTACAGGGGAGAAGATACGCAGTATTTT.

CDR3 in amino acids: CASSQDPGGYEQYF. The DNA for the CDR3 is TGTGCCAGCAGCCAAGATCCCGGGGGGTACGAGCAGTACTTC. This rearrangement joins TRBV4-2 to TRBJ2-7, with 7 bases that match TRBD2. The CDR3 extends over 14 amino acids. V gave up 0 bases and J gave up 4 bases; unmatched junction bases: 3. CDR1 and CDR2 (germline): LGHNA, YNFKEQ.

In regard to this clone: The same CDR3 is also encoded by other DNA sequences in this sample. The chain recombines TRBV10-1 with TRBJ2-7; possible D gene TRBD2, 6 bases. Germline V lookup: CDR1 WNHNN, CDR2 SYGVQD (reference sequence). The CDR3 runs to 14 residues. With 0 bases removed from V and 1 base from J, the gap between germline ends came to 7 bases. CDR3 DNA sequence: TGCGCCAGCAGTGAGTCGGGGGGTTCCTACGAGCAGTACTTC. This encodes CASSESGGSYEQYF.

The chain is built from TRBV19 and TRBJ1-1; no clear D gene. The CDR3 covers 15 residues. The germline V gene has CDR1 LNHDA and CDR2 SQIVND (reference sequence). Trimming removed 5 bases at V and 5 bases at J, with 18 bases between. The CDR3 DNA reads TGTGCCAGTAGTCCGCAACACGGGTTGGGGACTGAAGCTTTCTTT. It specifies CASSPQHGLGTEAFF.

For the CDR3, the DNA is TGTGCCAGCAGTGAAAAGTGGGGGAGAGAGCAGTTCTTC. Translating it yields CASSEKWGREQFF. The chain joins TRBV2 to TRBJ2-1, with D perhaps given as TRBD1 or TRBD2 (5 bases each). The CDR3 is made up of 13 amino acids. The ends were cut back, 2 bases at V and 10 bases at J, with 12 bases in the middle. Germline loops: CDR1 SNHLY, CDR2 FYNNEI. The full variable domain, completed using reference TRBV2 and TRBJ2-1, is EPEVTQTPSHQVTQMGQEVILRCVPISNHLYFYWYRQILGQKVEFLVSFYNNEISEKSEIFDDQFSVERPDGSNFTLKIRSTKLEDSAMYFCASSEKWGREQFFGPGTRLTVL.

J is TRBJ2-3 and V is TRBV7-6, with TRBD2 identical over 11 bases. V shed 5 bases, J shed 3 bases, and the junction held 16 bases outside the gene matches. This CDR3 contains 19 residues. Germline V gene sequence: CDR1 SGHVS, CDR2 FNYEAQ. The CDR3 nucleotides are TGTGCCAGCAGCCTCCTGGGTGTGGGGCTAGCGGGAGGAACAGATACGCAGTATTTT. Protein sequence: CASSLLGVGLAGGTDTQYF.

As to this clone: Other DNA sequences in the same sample also yield this CDR3. The chain has TRBV28 and TRBJ1-3; D is uncertain. Germline-derived CDR1 and CDR2 are MDHEN and SYDVKM. The V end was cut by 0 bases, the J end by 3 bases, with 3 bases between. The CDR3 runs 13 residues. The CDR3 reads CASSLWGGNTIYF. The CDR3 nucleotides are TGTGCCAGCAGTTTATGGGGTGGAAACACCATATATTTT. Full variable domain (remainder filled in from reference TRBV28 and TRBJ1-3): DVKVTQSSRYLVKRTGEKVFLECVQDMDHENMFWYRQDPGLGLRLIYFSYDVKMKEKGDIPEGYSVSREKKERFSLILESASTNQTSMYLCASSLWGGNTIYFGEGSWLTVV.

The table lists this clone with a count of one. This sequence joins TRBV6-1 and TRBJ2-3; D gene uncertain. V dropped 3 bases and J dropped 0 bases, with 10 bases sitting between them. CDR3 length: 15 residues. Germline values: CDR1 MNHNS, CDR2 SASEGT. CDR3 sequence: CASSEVTTSTDTQYF. The CDR3 nucleotides read TGTGCCAGCAGTGAGGTGACCACAAGCACAGATACGCAGTATTTT.

This clone was seen a handful of times. In the same sample, other DNA sequences code for this CDR3. V gene TRBV7-9 combines with J gene TRBJ1-1; a possible D gene is TRBD1 (6 bases). Trimming removed 1 base at V and 8 bases at J, with 11 bases between. This CDR3 has 13 amino acids. CDR1 and CDR2 from the germline V gene are SEHNR and FQNEAQ (reference sequence). CDR3 sequence (DNA): TGTGCCAGCAGCTTAGACAGGGCCGGGGAAGCTTTCTTT. Amino acids: CASSLDRAGEAFF.

This chain links TRBV5-6 with TRBJ1-2, with D possibly being TRBD1 (5 bases). Trimming took off 4 bases at V and 5 bases at J, with 18 bases between the two ends. The CDR3 is 15 residues long. Looked up from germline, CDR1 is SGHDT and CDR2 is YYEEEE. This chain's CDR3 is CASSPSRGHLYGYTF. The CDR3 DNA reads as TGTGCCAGCAGCCCCTCGCGCGGACACCTTTATGGCTACACCTTC.